This T cell receptor beta chain emerged from a study of shared clonotypes between healthy human individuals. The wider study: Researchers assigned three CD4 naive, three CD4 memory, two CD8 naive and one CD8 memory plate to each donor.

Sorted-subset replicate PCR reactions were performed with approximately 190 ng DNA, corresponding to tens of thousands of T cell genomes. The method was immunoSEQ multiplex PCR; TCRdb's version includes in-frame clones alone and lacks a portion of them. The data hold over 950,000 clones, with 60% to 80% observed a single time. Study results and limitations: Among non-shared clonotypes, generation probabilities were lower than among those shared by all four donors.

It was into CD45RA+ naive and CD45RA-negative memory subsets that the CD4+ cells were split. Concerning this clone itself: What it recognizes is unknown.

Germline V gene sequence: CDR1 MDHEN, CDR2 SYDVKM. The CDR3 covers 14 residues. Trimming left V 1 base short and J 7 bases short, with 11 bases between. The specimen sequenced was memory CD4+ T cells from PBMCs. Subset defined: CD45RA-negative fraction. The chain is built from TRBV28 and TRBJ2-1, with D uncertain. The receptor was isolated from a man aged 18 to 30 in good health. Some clones in this sample may be carry-over from other donors' samples. CDR3 DNA sequence: TGTGCCAGCAGTTTATCAACCCCCCCTAATGAGCAGTTCTTC. Its translation: CASSLSTPPNEQFF.